This T cell receptor (beta chain) came from a study of human T cells and chemical hapten exposure. Unique molecular identifiers were affixed to discrete cDNA molecules within the library. MiXCR, applied by TCRdb to the RACE reads, yields one record per CDR3 protein. This sample has tens of thousands of distinct CDR3 sequences; approximately 10% occur once, and the top ten carry approximately 1.8%. CDR3 length: 14 residues. Germline values: CDR1 SGHDN, CDR2 FVKESK. The germline V and J ends were trimmed by 8 bases and 4 bases, with 15 bases remaining between them. This clonotype was counted many times. Time point: patch test 1, 2 weeks after DPC sensitization. The treatment is: therapeutic diphenylcyclopropenone sensitization with weekly scalp DPC. Extraction of total RNA was performed on unfractionated whole blood.

Specimen: whole blood, collected in connection with sensitization to the hapten diphenylcyclopropenone (DPC). The chain carries TRBV14 and TRBJ1-5; possible D gene TRBD1, 6 bases. The receptor was isolated from a woman aged 40 to 50 with alopecia areata. Some clones in this sample may be carry-over from other donors' samples. CDR3 coding DNA: TGTGCCAGCGCTGCGGGACACACAAATCAGCCCCAGCATTTT. Its translation: CASAAGHTNQPQHF.